This TCR beta chain was sequenced for a study of T cells in Graves' hyperthyroidism and ophthalmopathy. There are many counts of this clonotype. From RNA transcripts, TCR beta CDR3 regions were amplified. Initially, a first-round RT-PCR of the TCR CDR3 employed the HTBI primer set. One entry per CDR3 protein, called by TCRdb with MiXCR from the multiplex PCR reads. The table has approximately 400,000 distinct CDR3 sequences, about 16% seen once. V was pared by 3 bases and J by 9 bases, with 12 bases of the junction left unmatched. This CDR3 region has 16 residues. From germline, CDR1 is MDHEN and CDR2 SYDVKM.

This clonotype was obtained from a woman aged 25 to 39 with Graves' hyperthyroidism. V is TRBV28 and J is TRBJ2-1; 9 nucleotides align to TRBD2. The sequencing sample was made of blood. The CDR3, as DNA: TGTGCCAGCAGTTTGTGGGGTAGCGGGAGAGTAATTGAGCAGTTCTTC. This sequence encodes CASSLWGSGRVIEQFF.